This T cell receptor beta chain was identified in a study of T cell responses to AZD1222 COVID-19 vaccine. The CDR3 sequence is 14 residues long. CDR1 and CDR2 from the germline V gene are LNHDA and SQIVND (reference sequence). Trimming cost V 3 bases and J 6 bases, with 14 bases left between them. This clone was detected only a few times. Using immunoSEQ multiplex PCR, the repertoire was profiled, and TCRdb retains in-frame clones only, with some absent. The sample includes tens of thousands of clones, around 73% of them seen just once. The rearrangement joins TRBV19 to TRBJ1-1, with D uncertain. Sample: peripheral blood, taken on day 0 of AZD1222 vaccination. This TCR was recovered from an adult in good health. The CDR3: CASSILSRPPEAFF. DNA of the CDR3: TGTGCCAGTAGTATTCTCAGTCGGCCCCCTGAAGCTTTCTTT.